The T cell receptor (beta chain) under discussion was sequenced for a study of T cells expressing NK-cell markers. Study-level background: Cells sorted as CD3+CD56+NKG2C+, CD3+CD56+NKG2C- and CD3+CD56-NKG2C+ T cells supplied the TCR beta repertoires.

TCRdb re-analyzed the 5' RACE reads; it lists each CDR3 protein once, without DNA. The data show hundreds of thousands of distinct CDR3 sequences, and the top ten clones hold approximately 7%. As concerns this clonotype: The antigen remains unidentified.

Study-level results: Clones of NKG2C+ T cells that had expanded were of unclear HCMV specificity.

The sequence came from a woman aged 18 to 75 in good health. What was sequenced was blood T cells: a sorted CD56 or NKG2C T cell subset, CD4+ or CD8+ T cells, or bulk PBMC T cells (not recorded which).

The CDR3 sequence: CASSASGSKLDSYEQYF. The V gene is TRBV6-4, the J gene TRBJ2-7; TCRdb's assignment of TRBD2 cannot be checked, as there is no DNA. The CDR3 has 17 amino acids. From germline, CDR1 is MRHNA and CDR2 SNTAGT.